This T cell receptor (beta chain) emerged from a study of T cell repertoires in cytomegalovirus infection. MiXCR was run by TCRdb on the reads, yielding one entry per CDR3 protein. The repertoire holds about 920,000 distinct CDR3 sequences, with less than 40% as singletons. V lost 6 bases to trimming and J lost 5 bases, with 15 bases between them. This CDR3 is built from 13 residues. CDR1 and CDR2 (germline): DFQATT, SNEGSKA (reference sequence). This clonotype was observed a handful of times. What it binds is unknown. The clonotype was recovered from a human donor in good health (CMV status not recorded). Some clones in this sample may be carry-over from other donors' samples. The V call is TRBV20-1, the J call TRBJ2-3; tentatively, D is TRBD2 (5 bases). This sample comprised cultured CD8+ T cells from PBMCs, obtained from culture after CMV antigen stimulation. The CDR3 nucleotides are TGCAGTGCCCTCCGTAGGGCGGGAGATACGCAGTATTTT. Translated: CSALRRAGDTQYF.